The table lists the clone carrying this TCR beta chain with a few counts. The CDR3 contains 12 residues. CDR1 is SEHNR, CDR2 FQNEAQ, per germline (reference sequence). Trimming shortened V by 1 base and J by 12 bases, and 10 bases separated the two germline ends. The PCR ran on 60 Vbeta and 13 Jbeta primers. Sequencing used immunoSEQ multiplex PCR; TCRdb keeps in-frame clones, though not all of them. The table records 70,000 to 100,000 clones, 55% to 70% of them present only once. The source of the sample is a study of cytomegalovirus exposure and HLA in healthy donors. The genes are TRBV7-9 and TRBJ2-1, with D maybe TRBD2 (6 bases). The sequenced sample was PBMCs. The receptor's source is a woman between 50 and 59 years old in good health and CMV-seropositive. In nucleotides, the CDR3 is TGTGCCAGCAGCTTAGTGGGACTTATGCAGTTCTTC. Protein sequence: CASSLVGLMQFF.